The clone carrying this T cell receptor (beta chain) has just a few counts. The CDR3 loop spans 14 amino acids. J was trimmed by 3 bases and V by 2 bases; bases with no gene match: 2. The germline gives CDR1 SGHRS, CDR2 YFSETQ. This specimen comes from a study of blood T cells in healthy people across ages. Next came a second PCR, run for roughly 7 to 12 cycles, which used a sample-barcoded 5' primer along with a J-beta primer mix. Every sample produced at least 2.5 million CDR3-containing paired-end reads. Via MiXCR, TCRdb re-called the 5' RACE reads, giving one row per CDR3 protein. Of about 680,000 distinct CDR3 sequences in the sample, around half are singletons; the top ten hold roughly a third.

This clonotype was sampled from a woman aged 55-70 years in good health. This sequence joins TRBV5-1 and TRBJ2-7, with 10 nucleotides matching TRBD2. The sample taken for sequencing was blood. The CDR3 is CASSFTSGNYEQYF. The DNA of the CDR3 is TGCGCCAGCAGCTTCACTAGCGGGAACTACGAGCAGTACTTC. The complete variable domain, with remaining parts taken from reference TRBV5-1 and TRBJ2-7, reads KAGVTQTPRYLIKTRGQQVTLSCSPISGHRSVSWYQQTPGQGLQFLFEYFSETQRNKGNFPGRFSGRQFSNSRSEMNVSTLELGDSALYLCASSFTSGNYEQYFGPGTRLTVT.